This entry lists 9 T cell receptor beta chains sequenced from one sample in a study of Graves' ophthalmopathy and Graves' hyperthyroidism (dated by TCRdb to 2016 to 2018). The sequencer was an Illumina HiSeq 2000. For repertoire sequencing, the TCR beta CDR3 regions were amplified from RNA transcripts. The first round of RT-PCR was done with HTBI primers and the Qiagen OneStep RT-PCR kit, and was followed by a second round of multiplex PCR, then size selection and purification. Using fastp trimming at Q25 and MiXCR clonotype assembly, TCRdb reanalyzed the public sequencing data and kept in-frame beta chains. When rows share a CDR3 protein, they turn into one entry using the most common DNA and genes. This sample lists 150,000 to 200,000 distinct CDR3 sequences; 39% were detected once. The ten largest account for over 7% of the sample. The sample was peripheral blood. The receptors shown here come from a man younger than 45 with Graves' ophthalmopathy. Donor details come from another sample of the same person, matched by shared clones.

The chain uses TRBV11-2 and TRBJ2-5; D remains unclear. This CDR3 is 14 amino acids long. Trimming took 1 base from V and 5 from J, leaving 11 bases between them. The germline V gene has CDR1 SGHAT and CDR2 FQNNGV. CDR3 amino acids: CASSLGRATETQYF. The CDR3 DNA follows: TGTGCCAGCAGCTTAGGACGGGCGACGGAGACCCAGTACTTC.

This clonotype was observed many times. The chain recombines TRBV6-4 with TRBJ1-1; 7 bases line up with TRBD1. Looked up from germline, CDR1 is MRHNA and CDR2 is SNTAGT. Germline trimming cut 6 bases from V and 4 bases from J; bases unmatched to any gene: 20. The CDR3 is 18 residues long. For the CDR3, the DNA is TGTGCCAGCAGGCCCCTTGTGGGACCAGGGGGTAGGGGCACTGAAGCTTTCTTT. Its translation: CASRPLVGPGGRGTEAFF.

The V call is TRBV7-2, the J call TRBJ2-2, with D possibly being TRBD2 (5 bases). V lost 1 base and J lost 6, with 12 bases in between. The CDR3 totals 15 residues. Germline values: CDR1 SGHTA, CDR2 FQGNSA. Written as DNA, the CDR3 is TGTGCCAGCAGCTTAGTGGCTAGCTGGTCCGGGGAGCTGTTTTTT. Its translation is CASSLVASWSGELFF.

This clonotype was detected many times. The chain is built from TRBV6-2 or TRBV6-3 and TRBJ2-2, with D unclear. CDR3 length: 15 amino acids. V was pared by 8 bases and J by 1 base, with 14 bases between. The germline gives CDR1 MNHEY, CDR2 SVGEGT. The CDR3 sequence is CASGDGDQNTGELFF. The DNA for the CDR3 is TGTGCCAGCGGGGATGGCGACCAGAACACCGGGGAGCTGTTTTTT.

The V call is TRBV10-2, the J call TRBJ1-2; TRBD1 aligns across 7 bases. This CDR3 comprises 13 residues. V shed 4 bases and J 4 bases; nucleotides not matched to a gene: 3. The germline gives CDR1 WSHSY, CDR2 SAAADI. The CDR3 nucleotides read TGCGCCAGCAGTGCTAACAGGGGCTATGGCTACACCTTC. This encodes CASSANRGYGYTF.

This clonotype was seen at least ten times. This chain connects TRBV30 to TRBJ1-1; D gene unclear. The CDR3 sequence is 14 residues long. The germline gives CDR1 GTSNPN, CDR2 SVGIG (reference sequence). V was pared by 2 bases and J by 5 bases, with 15 bases between. DNA of the CDR3: TGTGCCTGGAGTTTTGGCGGCTTGAGGACTGAAGCTTTCTTT. Translated, it gives CAWSFGGLRTEAFF.

At least ten counts were recorded for this clonotype. The chain is built from TRBV12-3 or TRBV12-4 and TRBJ2-5; 8 bases agree with TRBD2. Germline trimming cut 3 bases from V and 2 bases from J; bases unmatched to any gene: 5. The CDR3 length is 15 residues. CDR3 loop: CASSFRGGLQETQYF. In nucleotides, the CDR3 is TGTGCCAGCAGTTTTCGGGGGGGGCTTCAAGAGACCCAGTACTTC.

The CDR3 spells CASATGHRQVAAQYF. The CDR3 DNA reads as TGTGCCAGCGCGACTGGACACCGGCAAGTAGCGGCCCAGTACTTC. This chain links TRBV6-1 with TRBJ2-5; D may be TRBD2 (6 bases). Trimming cost V 8 bases and J 9 bases, with 25 bases left between them. This CDR3 comprises 15 residues. Per the germline V gene, CDR1 is MNHNS and CDR2 is SASEGT.

The chain is built from TRBV20-1 and TRBJ1-5; TRBD1 matches 8 bases. Germline CDR1 is DFQATT and CDR2 is SNEGSKA (reference sequence). The CDR3 covers 13 residues. Trimming took 1 base from V and 7 from J; bases not matched to a gene: 3. The CDR3 here is CSARGTGWQPQHF. The CDR3 DNA reads as TGCAGTGCTAGAGGGACAGGGTGGCAGCCCCAGCATTTT.